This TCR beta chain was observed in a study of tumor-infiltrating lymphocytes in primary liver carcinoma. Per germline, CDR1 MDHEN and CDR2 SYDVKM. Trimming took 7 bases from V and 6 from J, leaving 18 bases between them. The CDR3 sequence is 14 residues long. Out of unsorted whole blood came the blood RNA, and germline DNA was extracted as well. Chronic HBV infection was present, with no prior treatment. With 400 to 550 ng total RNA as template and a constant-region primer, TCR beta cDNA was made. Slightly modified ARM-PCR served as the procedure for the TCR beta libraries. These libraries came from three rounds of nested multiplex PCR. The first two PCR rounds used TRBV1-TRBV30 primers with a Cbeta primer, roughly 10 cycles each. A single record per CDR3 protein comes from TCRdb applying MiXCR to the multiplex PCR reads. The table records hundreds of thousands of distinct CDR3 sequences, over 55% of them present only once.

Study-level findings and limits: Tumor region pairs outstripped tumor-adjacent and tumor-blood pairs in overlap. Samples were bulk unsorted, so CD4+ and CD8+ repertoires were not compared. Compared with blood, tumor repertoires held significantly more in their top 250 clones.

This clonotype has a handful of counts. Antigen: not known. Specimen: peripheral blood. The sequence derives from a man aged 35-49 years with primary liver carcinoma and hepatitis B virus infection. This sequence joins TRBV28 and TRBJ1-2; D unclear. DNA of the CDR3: TGTGCCAGCACCGAGAACGGGGTTTCGGATGGCTACACCTTC. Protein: CASTENGVSDGYTF.